The next 18 T cell receptor beta chains were all read from a single sample in a study of blood T cell repertoires in COVID-19. Clones were read by immunoSEQ multiplex PCR, and TCRdb kept only the in-frame ones, dropping some. The data contain about 120,000 clones, approximately 87% of them singletons. Sequenced sample: peripheral blood. Every receptor here comes from a man aged 25 to 40 with acute or convalescent COVID-19.

The gene calls are TRBV14 and TRBJ2-2; 9 bases match TRBD1. CDR1 is SGHDN, CDR2 FVKESK, per germline. The CDR3 is 14 residues long. J was trimmed by 6 bases and V by 4 bases; bases with no gene match: 3. The CDR3 loop is CASSPGQGPGELFF. CDR3 in DNA: TGTGCCAGCAGCCCCGGACAGGGGCCCGGGGAGCTGTTTTTT.

The chain joins TRBV6-5 to TRBJ2-1; D may be TRBD2 (6 bases). V shed 5 bases and J shed 9 bases, with 20 bases lying between them. The CDR3 length is 15 residues. Germline values: CDR1 MNHEY, CDR2 SVGAGI. CDR3 nucleotide sequence: TGTGCCAGCAGTCCAAGCGGATTAATGGGAGGTGAGCAGTTCTTC. This gives the protein CASSPSGLMGGEQFF.

This clone has a handful of counts. V and J are TRBV7-8 and TRBJ1-5; 8 nucleotides agree with TRBD1. V lost 3 bases to trimming and J lost 7 bases; unmatched junction nucleotides: 5. The CDR3 is 14 amino acids. CDR1 is SGHVS and CDR2 is FQNEAQ in the germline V gene. CDR3 region: CASSFGQGGQPQHF. The CDR3 DNA reads as TGTGCCAGCAGCTTTGGACAGGGAGGACAGCCCCAGCATTTT. Using reference TRBV7-8 and TRBJ1-5 for the parts outside the CDR3, the full variable domain is GAGVSQSPRYKVAKRGQDVALRCDPISGHVSLFWYQQALGQGPEFLTYFQNEAQLDKSGLPSDRFFAERPEGSVSTLKIQRTQQEDSAVYLCASSFGQGGQPQHFGDGTRLSIL.

V usage is TRBV3-1 (or the pseudogene TRBV3-2) and J usage is TRBJ2-2; no clear D gene. Trimming took 0 bases from V and 0 from J, leaving 17 bases between them. Germline V CDR1 and CDR2: LGHDT, YNNKEL (reference sequence). This CDR3 spans 19 amino acids. CDR3 nucleotide sequence: TGTGCCAGCAGCCAAGATTGGTATAGATACTTAGCGAACACCGGGGAGCTGTTTTTT. It encodes CASSQDWYRYLANTGELFF.

The genes are TRBV6-5 and TRBJ2-2; a possible D gene is TRBD2 (6 bases). CDR3 length: 15 amino acids. Germline V lookup: CDR1 MNHEY, CDR2 SVGAGI. Between the trimmed V and J ends, which lost 6 bases and 2 bases, there was a span of 13 bases. In DNA form, the CDR3 reads TGTGCCAGCAGAGCCGGGACTTACAACACCGGGGAGCTGTTTTTT. Protein sequence: CASRAGTYNTGELFF.

The chain combines TRBV5-4 with TRBJ1-2; 7 bases align to TRBD1. Germline V CDR1 and CDR2: SGHNT, YYREEE (reference sequence). The CDR3 runs to 16 residues. Germline trimming cut 4 bases from V and 0 bases from J; bases unmatched to any gene: 9. CDR3 region: CASSRGQNPANYGYTF. The CDR3 bases are TGTGCCAGCAGCCGGGGACAGAACCCAGCTAACTATGGCTACACCTTC.

This chain links TRBV10-2 with TRBJ2-1, with D unclear. This CDR3 has 12 amino acids. The V end was cut by 3 bases, the J end by 6 bases, with 6 bases between. Germline values: CDR1 WSHSY, CDR2 SAAADI. The CDR3 coding sequence is TGCGCCAGCAGTGATTGGGCCAATGAGCAGTTCTTC. It translates to CASSDWANEQFF.

J is TRBJ2-1 and V is TRBV11-1; TRBD2 is a possible D gene (5 bases). V lost 1 base, J lost 9 bases, and 10 bases lay in between. Germline V gene data show CDR1 as SGHAT and CDR2 as FQDESV (reference sequence). This CDR3 has 13 residues. Written as DNA, the CDR3 is TGTGCCAGCAGCTTAGGGGAGTTGCCTGAGCAGTTCTTC. It is translated as CASSLGELPEQFF.

This chain uses TRBV11-2 with TRBJ2-1; D remains ambiguous. The CDR3 is 12 residues long. CDR1 SGHAT and CDR2 FQNNGV come from the germline V gene. With 1 base removed from V and 5 bases from J, the gap between germline ends came to 3 bases. The CDR3 reads CASSLGHNEQFF. The DNA of the CDR3 is TGTGCCAGCAGCTTAGGGCACAATGAGCAGTTCTTC.

The chain has TRBV10-3 and TRBJ2-7; tentative D call: TRBD2 (5 bases). The V end lost 11 bases, the J end lost 3 bases, and 14 bases lay between the germline ends. From germline, CDR1 is ENHRY and CDR2 SYGVKD. There are 12 residues in the CDR3. Here the CDR3 reads CAVASGIYEQYF. The CDR3 coding sequence is TGTGCCGTAGCCTCGGGGATCTACGAGCAGTACTTC.

The DNA for the CDR3 is TGTGCCAGCAGCTTGGAAGGGGAGGGAACCTACGAGCAGTACGTC. Residues: CASSLEGEGTYEQYV. The V gene is TRBV5-5, the J gene TRBJ2-7, with 7 bases aligning to TRBD2. The length of the CDR3 is 15 residues. CDR1 and CDR2 from the germline V gene are SGHKS and YYEKEE (reference sequence). The ends lost 0 bases at V and 2 bases at J; junction bases unmatched: 5.

This sequence joins TRBV3-1 (or the pseudogene TRBV3-2) and TRBJ1-1, with TRBD1 identical over 7 bases. The CDR3 totals 13 residues. With 1 base clipped from V and 4 bases from J, the junction kept 0 bases outside the gene matches. Germline values: CDR1 LGHDT, CDR2 YNNKEL (reference sequence). CDR3 sequence reads: CASSQGQGTEAFF. In DNA, the CDR3 is TGTGCCAGCAGCCAAGGACAGGGCACTGAAGCTTTCTTT.

The chain employs TRBV28 and TRBJ2-2, with D maybe TRBD1 (6 bases). The CDR3 has 16 residues. In germline, CDR1 is MDHEN, CDR2 SYDVKM. V was trimmed by 2 bases and J by 4 bases, leaving 14 bases between them. CDR3 coding DNA: TGTGCCAGCAGTTTAGTTTACAGGGCAATCACCGGGGAGCTGTTTTTT. It yields the protein CASSLVYRAITGELFF.

The chain uses TRBV6-2 or TRBV6-3 and TRBJ2-4; 11 bases map to TRBD2. V shed 1 base and J 9 bases; nucleotides not matched to a gene: 5. Germline CDR1 is MNHEY and CDR2 is SVGEGT. This CDR3 is built from 15 residues. The chain's CDR3 is CASSYYRLAGGIQYF. The CDR3 DNA is TGTGCCAGCAGTTACTATCGGCTAGCGGGGGGCATTCAGTACTTC.

The V call is TRBV6-5, the J call TRBJ2-3, with D hard to call. This CDR3 contains 11 residues. The V gene lost 5 bases and the J gene lost 4 bases, with 4 bases spanning the gap. Germline-derived CDR1 and CDR2 are MNHEY and SVGAGI. CDR3 DNA: TGTGCCAGCAGTCTAGCAGATACGCAGTATTTT. The encoded protein is CASSLADTQYF.

This chain links TRBV5-1 with TRBJ1-6; TRBD1 aligns across 8 bases. The CDR3 contains 15 residues. Germline V gene data show CDR1 as SGHRS and CDR2 as YFSETQ. With 0 bases clipped from V and 6 bases from J, the junction kept 2 bases outside the gene matches. In nucleotides, the CDR3 is TGCGCCAGCAGCTTGGAAGACAGGGGTAATTCACCCCTCCACTTT. Translation gives CASSLEDRGNSPLHF.

This clone is a singleton in its sample. The rearrangement joins TRBV2 to TRBJ1-4, with 8 bases fitting TRBD1. The CDR3 runs 14 residues. Trimming took 4 bases from V and 2 from J; bases not matched to a gene: 0. The germline CDR1 and CDR2 sequences are SNHLY and FYNNEI. The CDR3 bases are TGTGCCAGCAGTGGGACAGGGACTAATGAAAAACTGTTTTTT. Translation gives CASSGTGTNEKLFF.

The V call is TRBV2, the J call TRBJ1-1; D remains unclear. This CDR3 region has 13 residues. Germline lookup yields CDR1 SNHLY and CDR2 FYNNEI. Trimming removed 3 bases at V and 1 base at J, with 6 bases between. Here the CDR3 reads CASSDTGNTEAFF. The CDR3 coding sequence is TGTGCCAGCAGTGATACGGGGAACACTGAAGCTTTCTTT.